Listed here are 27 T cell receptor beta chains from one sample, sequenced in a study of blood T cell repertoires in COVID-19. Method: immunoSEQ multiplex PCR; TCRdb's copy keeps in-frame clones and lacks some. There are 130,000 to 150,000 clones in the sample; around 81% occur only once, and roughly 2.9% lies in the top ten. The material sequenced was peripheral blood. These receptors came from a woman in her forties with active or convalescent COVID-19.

In nucleotides, the CDR3 is TGTGCCAGCTCAAAATCTGTGACAGGGGGCGCGACCGGCTACACCTTC. It specifies CASSKSVTGGATGYTF. V gene TRBV18 combines with J gene TRBJ1-2, with 10 bases identical to TRBD1. Germline CDR1 KGHSH, CDR2 LQKENI. This CDR3 contains 16 residues. V was clipped by 5 bases and J by 8 bases; unmatched bases: 14.

The DNA of the CDR3 is TGTGCCAGCAGCATCCCGGACAGCACCTACGAGCAGTACTTC. It specifies CASSIPDSTYEQYF. The V call is TRBV21-1, the J call TRBJ2-7; the DNA was not used to check the table's D call, TRBD1. TRBV21-1 is reported as a pseudogene. The CDR3 covers 14 residues.

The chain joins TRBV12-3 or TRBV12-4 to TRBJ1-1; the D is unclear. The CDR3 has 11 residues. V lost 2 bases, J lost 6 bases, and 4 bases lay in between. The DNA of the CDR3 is TGTGCCAGCAGTTTATGGCCTGAAGCTTTCTTT. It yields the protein CASSLWPEAFF.

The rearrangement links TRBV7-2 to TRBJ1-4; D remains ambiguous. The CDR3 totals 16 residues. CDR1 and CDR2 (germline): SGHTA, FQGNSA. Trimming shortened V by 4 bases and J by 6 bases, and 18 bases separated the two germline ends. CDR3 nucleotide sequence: TGTGCCAGCAGCTCCATTGGTTGGGGAGTAGATGAAAAACTGTTTTTT. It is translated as CASSSIGWGVDEKLFF.

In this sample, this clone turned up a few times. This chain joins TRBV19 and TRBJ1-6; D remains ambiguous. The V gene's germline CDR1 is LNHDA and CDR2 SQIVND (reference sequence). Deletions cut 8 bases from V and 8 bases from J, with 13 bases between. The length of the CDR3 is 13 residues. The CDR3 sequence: CASGPTPDSPLHF. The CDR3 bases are TGTGCCAGTGGGCCGACACCCGATTCACCCCTCCACTTT.

The CDR3 loop is CASSLDRVDEKLFF. The CDR3 DNA follows: TGCGCCAGCAGCTTGGACAGGGTTGACGAAAAACTGTTTTTT. The J gene is TRBJ1-4, the V gene TRBV5-1; TRBD1 is a possible D gene (6 bases). This CDR3 has 14 residues. Germline lookup yields CDR1 SGHRS and CDR2 YFSETQ. The V end lost 0 bases, the J end lost 8 bases, and 11 bases lay between the germline ends.

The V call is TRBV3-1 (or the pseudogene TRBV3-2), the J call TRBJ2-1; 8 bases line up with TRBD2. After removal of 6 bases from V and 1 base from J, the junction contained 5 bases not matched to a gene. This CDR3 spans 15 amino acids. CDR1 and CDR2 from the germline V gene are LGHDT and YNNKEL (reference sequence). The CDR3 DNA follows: TGTGCCAGCAGTCTGAGCGGGGGTTCCTACAATGAGCAGTTCTTC. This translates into CASSLSGGSYNEQFF.

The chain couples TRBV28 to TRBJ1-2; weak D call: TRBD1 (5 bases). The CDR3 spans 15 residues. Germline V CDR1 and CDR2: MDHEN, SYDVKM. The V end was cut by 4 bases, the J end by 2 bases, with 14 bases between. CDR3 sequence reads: CASSSPPGLNYGYTF. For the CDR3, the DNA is TGTGCCAGCAGTTCACCTCCGGGACTGAACTATGGCTACACCTTC.

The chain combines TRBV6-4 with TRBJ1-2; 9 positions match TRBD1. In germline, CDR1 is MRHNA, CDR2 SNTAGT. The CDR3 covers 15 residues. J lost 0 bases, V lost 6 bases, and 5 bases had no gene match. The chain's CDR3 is CASRRTGEANYGYTF. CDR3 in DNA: TGTGCCAGCAGGAGGACAGGGGAAGCTAACTATGGCTACACCTTC.

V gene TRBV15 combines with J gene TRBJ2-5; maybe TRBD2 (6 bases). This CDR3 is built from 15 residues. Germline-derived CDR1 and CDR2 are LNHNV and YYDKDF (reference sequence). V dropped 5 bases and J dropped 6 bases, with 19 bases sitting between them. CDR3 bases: TGTGCCACCAGCGGGGGGAAAGGGCAGGAGAAGACCCAGTACTTC. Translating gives CATSGGKGQEKTQYF.

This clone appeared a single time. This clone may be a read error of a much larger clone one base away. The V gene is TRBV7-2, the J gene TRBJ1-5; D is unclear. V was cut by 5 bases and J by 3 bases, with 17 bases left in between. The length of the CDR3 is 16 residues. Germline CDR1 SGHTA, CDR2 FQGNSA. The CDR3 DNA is TGTGCCAGCAGCCCACAAGAGGTTTTAGACAATCAGCCCCAGCATTTT. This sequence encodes CASSPQEVLDNQPQHF.

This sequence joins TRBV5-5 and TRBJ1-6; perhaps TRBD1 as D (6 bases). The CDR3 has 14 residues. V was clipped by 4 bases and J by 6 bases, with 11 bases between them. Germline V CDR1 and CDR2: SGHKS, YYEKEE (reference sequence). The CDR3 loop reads CASSPDRINSPLHF. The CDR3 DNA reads TGTGCCAGCAGCCCCGACAGGATTAATTCACCCCTCCACTTT.

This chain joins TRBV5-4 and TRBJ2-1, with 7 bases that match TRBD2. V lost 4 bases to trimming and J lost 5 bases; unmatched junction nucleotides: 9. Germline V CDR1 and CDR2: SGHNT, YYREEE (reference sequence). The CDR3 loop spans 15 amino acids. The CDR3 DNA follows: TGTGCCAGCAGCCGTTTTGGGGGACTAAACAATGAGCAGTTCTTC. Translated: CASSRFGGLNNEQFF.

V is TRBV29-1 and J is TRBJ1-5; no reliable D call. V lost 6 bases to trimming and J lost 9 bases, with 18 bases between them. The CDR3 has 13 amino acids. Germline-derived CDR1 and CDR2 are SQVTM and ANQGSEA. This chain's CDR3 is CSVRAGELMPQHF. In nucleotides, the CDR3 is TGCAGCGTGCGAGCGGGAGAATTGATGCCCCAGCATTTT.

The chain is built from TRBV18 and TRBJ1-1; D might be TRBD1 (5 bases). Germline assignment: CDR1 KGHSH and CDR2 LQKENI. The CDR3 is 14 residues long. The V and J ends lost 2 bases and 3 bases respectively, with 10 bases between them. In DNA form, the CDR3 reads TGTGCCAGCTCACCAAGCCAGGGTGACACTGAAGCTTTCTTT. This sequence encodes CASSPSQGDTEAFF.

The CDR3 DNA sequence: TGTGCCAGCAGTTACTCCAGGACTGTTGATCAGCCCCAGCATTTT. Residues: CASSYSRTVDQPQHF. This rearrangement joins TRBV6-5 to TRBJ1-5; unclear D gene. CDR1 is MNHEY and CDR2 is SVGAGI in the germline V gene. Trimming took 0 bases from V and 5 from J, leaving 11 bases between them. This CDR3 comprises 15 residues.

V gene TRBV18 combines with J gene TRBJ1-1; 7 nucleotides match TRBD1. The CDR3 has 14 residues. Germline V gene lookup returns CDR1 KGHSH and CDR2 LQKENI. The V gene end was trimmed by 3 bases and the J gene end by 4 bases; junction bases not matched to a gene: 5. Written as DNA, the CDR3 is TGTGCCAGCTCACCTGACAGGGTAGGCACTGAAGCTTTCTTT. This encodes CASSPDRVGTEAFF.

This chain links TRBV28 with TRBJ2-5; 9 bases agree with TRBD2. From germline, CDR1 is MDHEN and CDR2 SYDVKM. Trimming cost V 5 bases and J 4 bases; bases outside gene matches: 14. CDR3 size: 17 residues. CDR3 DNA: TGTGCCAGCAGTGCGGCTGCCGGGACTAGCTTTGGAGAGACCCAGTACTTC. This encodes CASSAAAGTSFGETQYF. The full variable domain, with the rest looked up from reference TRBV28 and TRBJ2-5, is DVKVTQSSRYLVKRTGEKVFLECVQDMDHENMFWYRQDPGLGLRLIYFSYDVKMKEKGDIPEGYSVSREKKERFSLILESASTNQTSMYLCASSAAAGTSFGETQYFGPGTRLLVL.

The CDR3 sequence is CASSQGGVENQPQHF. In DNA form, the CDR3 reads TGTGCCAGCAGCCAAGGCGGGGTGGAGAATCAGCCCCAGCATTTT. This rearrangement joins TRBV3-1 (or the pseudogene TRBV3-2) to TRBJ1-5; D unclear. Germline values: CDR1 LGHDT, CDR2 YNNKEL (reference sequence). V lost 1 base, J lost 4 bases, and 11 bases lay in between. The CDR3 totals 15 residues.

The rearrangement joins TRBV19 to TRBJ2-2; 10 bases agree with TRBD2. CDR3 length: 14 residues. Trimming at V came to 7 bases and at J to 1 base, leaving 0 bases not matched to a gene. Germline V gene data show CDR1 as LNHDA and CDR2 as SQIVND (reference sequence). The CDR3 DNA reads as TGTGCCAGTAAGCGGGAGGGGAACACCGGGGAGCTGTTTTTT. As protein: CASKREGNTGELFF.

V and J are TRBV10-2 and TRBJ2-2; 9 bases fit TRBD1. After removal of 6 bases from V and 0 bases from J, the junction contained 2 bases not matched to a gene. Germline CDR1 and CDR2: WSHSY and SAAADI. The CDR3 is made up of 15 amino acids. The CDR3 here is CASRDRGTNTGELFF. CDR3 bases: TGCGCCAGCAGGGACAGGGGAACGAACACCGGGGAGCTGTTTTTT.

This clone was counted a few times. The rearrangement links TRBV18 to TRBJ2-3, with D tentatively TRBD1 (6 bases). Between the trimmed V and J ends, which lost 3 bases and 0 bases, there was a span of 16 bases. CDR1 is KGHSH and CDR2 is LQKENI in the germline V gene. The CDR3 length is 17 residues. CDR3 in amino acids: CASSPRTGSASTDTQYF. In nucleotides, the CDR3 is TGTGCCAGCTCACCTCGTACAGGGTCCGCTAGCACAGATACGCAGTATTTT.

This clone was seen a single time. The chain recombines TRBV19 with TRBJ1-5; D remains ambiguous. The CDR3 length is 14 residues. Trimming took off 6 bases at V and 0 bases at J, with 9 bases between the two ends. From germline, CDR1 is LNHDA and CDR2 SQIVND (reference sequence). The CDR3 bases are TGTGCCAGTAGCCAGGAATATAGCAATCAGCCCCAGCATTTT. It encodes CASSQEYSNQPQHF.

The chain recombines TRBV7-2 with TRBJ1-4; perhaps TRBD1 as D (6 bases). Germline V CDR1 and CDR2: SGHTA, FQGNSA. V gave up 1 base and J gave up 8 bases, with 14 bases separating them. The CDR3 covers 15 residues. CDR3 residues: CASSLGGAGGEKLFF. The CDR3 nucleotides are TGTGCCAGCAGCTTAGGAGGGGCTGGGGGCGAAAAACTGTTTTTT. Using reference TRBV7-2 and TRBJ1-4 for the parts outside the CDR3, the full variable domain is GAGVSQSPSNKVTEKGKDVELRCDPISGHTALYWYRQSLGQGLEFLIYFQGNSAPDKSGLPSDRFSAERTGGSVSTLTIQRTQQEDSAVYLCASSLGGAGGEKLFFGSGTQLSVL.

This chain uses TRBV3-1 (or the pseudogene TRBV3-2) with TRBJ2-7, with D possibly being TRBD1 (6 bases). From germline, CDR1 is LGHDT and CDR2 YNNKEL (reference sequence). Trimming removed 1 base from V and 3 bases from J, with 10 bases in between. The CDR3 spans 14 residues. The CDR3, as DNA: TGTGCCAGCAGCCAAGGGGGACAAGGCTACGAGCAGTACTTC. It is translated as CASSQGGQGYEQYF.

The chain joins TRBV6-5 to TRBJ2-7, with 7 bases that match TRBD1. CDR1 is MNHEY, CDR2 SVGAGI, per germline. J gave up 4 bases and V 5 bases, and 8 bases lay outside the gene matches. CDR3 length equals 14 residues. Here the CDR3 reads CASSTRDSQYEQYF. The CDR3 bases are TGTGCCAGCAGTACCCGGGACAGCCAGTACGAGCAGTACTTC.

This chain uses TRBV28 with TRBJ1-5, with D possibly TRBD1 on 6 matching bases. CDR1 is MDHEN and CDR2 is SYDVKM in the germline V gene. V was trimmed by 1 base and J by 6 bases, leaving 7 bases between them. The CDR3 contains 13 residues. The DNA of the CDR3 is TGTGCCAGCAGTTTATACAGGGCTCAGCCCCAGCATTTT. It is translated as CASSLYRAQPQHF.